The 5 T cell receptor beta chains listed next were all sequenced from one sample in a study of blood T cells in healthy people across ages. Combining a sample-barcoded 5' primer with a J-beta primer mix, a second PCR ran for roughly 7 to 12 cycles. One entry per CDR3 protein results from TCRdb running MiXCR on the 5' RACE reads. The sample holds just over 1 million distinct CDR3 sequences; 40% to 50% are singletons and the top ten take around 18%. Sequenced: blood. These receptors were taken from a woman between 55 and 75 years old in good health.

The V gene is TRBV3-1, the J gene TRBJ2-1; D possibly corresponds to TRBD2 (6 bases). V dropped 3 bases and J dropped 0 bases, with 9 bases sitting between them. Germline V lookup: CDR1 LGHDT, CDR2 YNNKEL (reference sequence). The CDR3 is 15 residues long. As DNA, the CDR3 is TGTGCCAGCAGCCAGAGCGGGTACTCCTACAATGAGCAGTTCTTC. The encoded protein is CASSQSGYSYNEQFF.

This clonotype was counted many times. V and J are TRBV18 and TRBJ1-1, with D hard to call. The CDR3 covers 13 residues. V gave up 0 bases and J gave up 11 bases, with 13 bases separating them. The germline V gene has CDR1 KGHSH and CDR2 LQKENI. CDR3 nucleotide sequence: TGTGCCAGCTCACCACCTTCCGCAGGACCGGCTTTCTTT. Translating it yields CASSPPSAGPAFF.

This clonotype was observed a handful of times. V usage is TRBV7-9 and J usage is TRBJ2-1, with TRBD1 matching 9 bases. The CDR3 spans 16 residues. V was clipped by 2 bases and J by 6 bases; unmatched bases: 8. From germline, CDR1 is SEHNR and CDR2 FQNEAQ (reference sequence). CDR3 sequence reads: CASSLTPGTGINEQFF. The CDR3 DNA reads TGTGCCAGCAGCTTAACCCCCGGGACAGGGATCAATGAGCAGTTCTTC. The full variable domain, in which reference TRBV7-9 and TRBJ2-1 provide the parts outside the CDR3, is DTGVSQNPRHKITKRGQNVTFRCDPISEHNRLYWYRQTLGQGPEFLTYFQNEAQLEKSRLLSDRFSAERPKGSFSTLEIQRTEQGDSAMYLCASSLTPGTGINEQFFGPGTRLTVL.

The chain employs TRBV12-3 or TRBV12-4 and TRBJ2-3; D remains ambiguous. The CDR3 length is 14 residues. Trimming removed 3 bases from V and 2 bases from J, with 9 bases in between. As DNA, the CDR3 is TGTGCCAGCAGTTTTGACACTGCCACAGATACGCAGTATTTT. Residues: CASSFDTATDTQYF.

The genes are TRBV7-9 and TRBJ2-7, with TRBD1 identical over 8 bases. J lost 5 bases, V lost 1 base, and 7 bases had no gene match. CDR3 length: 15 amino acids. The germline V gene encodes CDR1 SEHNR and CDR2 FQNEAQ (reference sequence). As DNA, the CDR3 is TGTGCCAGCAGCTTAGACCCAGGGGGCTATGACGAGCAGTACTTC. Its translation is CASSLDPGGYDEQYF.